This TCR beta chain was sequenced during a study of blood T cell repertoires in COVID-19. Profiling relied on immunoSEQ multiplex PCR, and the TCRdb table lists in-frame clones only, not all of them. This sample carries 100,000 or so clones, over 85% of them seen once, and the ten largest clones take 5.7%. V trimming: 4 bases; J trimming: 1 base; junction bases outside the gene matches: 4. Germline V gene sequence: CDR1 SGHKS, CDR2 YYEKEE (reference sequence). The CDR3 is 14 residues long. The chain joins TRBV5-5 to TRBJ1-2; 7 nucleotides line up with TRBD1. The receptor's source is an older man with acute or convalescent COVID-19. Sequencing was carried out using peripheral blood. The CDR3 sequence is CASSPGQFNYGYTF. The CDR3 nucleotides read TGTGCCAGCAGCCCGGGACAGTTTAACTATGGCTACACCTTC.